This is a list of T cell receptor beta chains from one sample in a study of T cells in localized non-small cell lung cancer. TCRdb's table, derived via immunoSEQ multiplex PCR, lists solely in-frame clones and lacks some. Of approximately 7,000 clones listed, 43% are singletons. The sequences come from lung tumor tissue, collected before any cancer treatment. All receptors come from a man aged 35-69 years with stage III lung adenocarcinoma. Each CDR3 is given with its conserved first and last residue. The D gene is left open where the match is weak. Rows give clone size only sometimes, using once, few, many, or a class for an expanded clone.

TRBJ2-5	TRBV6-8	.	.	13	TGTGCCAGTTTTAGCGGAGGAATAGAGACCCAGTACTTC	CASFSGGIETQYF
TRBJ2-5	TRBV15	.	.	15	TGTGCCACCAGCAGAGATGGGGGCGGGCAAGAGACCCAGTACTTC	CATSRDGGGQETQYF
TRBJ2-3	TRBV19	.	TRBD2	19	TGTGCCAGTAGTGCTAGCCCCTCTAGCGGGGGGGCCTGGACAGATACGCAGTATTTT	CASSASPSSGGAWTDTQYF
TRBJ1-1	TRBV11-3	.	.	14	TGTGCCAGCAGCTTAGACAGGGAAGTAGGTGCGGCTTTCTTT	CASSLDREVGAAFF
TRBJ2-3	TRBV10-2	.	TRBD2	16	TGCGCCAGCAGGGATCCTAGCGGGGGAGGGACAGATACGCAGTATTTT	CASRDPSGGGTDTQYF
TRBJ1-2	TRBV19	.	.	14	TGTGCCAGTAGTATAGGACAGGCTAACTATGGCTACACCTTC	CASSIGQANYGYTF
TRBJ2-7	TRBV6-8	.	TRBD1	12	TGTGCCAGCACCGACAGGGATAACGAGCAGTACTTC	CASTDRDNEQYF
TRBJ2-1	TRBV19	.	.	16	TGTGCCAGTAGTATAAACGGAGTAGCGGCAGAACATGAGCAGTTCTTC	CASSINGVAAEHEQFF
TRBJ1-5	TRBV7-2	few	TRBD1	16	TGTGCCAGCAGCTTAACCCGACAGGGGCGCAATCAGCCCCAGCATTTT	CASSLTRQGRNQPQHF
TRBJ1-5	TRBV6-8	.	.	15	TGTGCCAGCAGTTGGACGGAGTATAGCAATCAGCCCCAGCATTTT	CASSWTEYSNQPQHF
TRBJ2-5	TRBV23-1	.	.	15	TGCGCCAGCAGTCTCACGGGACGACGACGAGAGACCCAGTACTTC	CASSLTGRRRETQYF
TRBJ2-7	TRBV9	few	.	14	TGTGCCAGCAGCGTAGACCCCTATCCCTCCGAGCAGTACTTC	CASSVDPYPSEQYF
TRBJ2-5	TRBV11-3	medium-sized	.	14	TGTGCCAGCAGCTTAGACCGGATACAAGAGACCCAGTACTTC	CASSLDRIQETQYF
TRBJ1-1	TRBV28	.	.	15	TGTGCCAGCAGTTCTCCCCCGGGGGGCCGGACTGAAGCTTTCTTT	CASSSPPGGRTEAFF
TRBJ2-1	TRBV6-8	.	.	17	TGTGCCAGCAGTTACTCGCAGACTAGTCCCTTTTTCCATGAGCAGTTCTTC	CASSYSQTSPFFHEQFF
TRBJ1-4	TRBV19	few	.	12	TGTGCCAGTAGAGGGGGTTACGAAAAACTGTTTTTT	CASRGGYEKLFF
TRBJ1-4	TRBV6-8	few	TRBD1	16	TGTGCCAGTCAACAGGGGGCTATAGCAACTAATGAAAAACTGTTTTTT	CASQQGAIATNEKLFF
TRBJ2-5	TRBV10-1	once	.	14	TGCGCCAGCAGTGAGTTCAGTCGGAGAGAGACCCAGTACTTC	CASSEFSRRETQYF
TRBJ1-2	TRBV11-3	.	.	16	TGTGCCAGCAAGAGCAAGCGAGAGTACGAGACCTATGGCTACACCTTC	CASKSKREYETYGYTF
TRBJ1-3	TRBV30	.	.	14	TGTGCCTGGAGGGGGGGGCTGTCTGGAAACACCATATATTTT	CAWRGGLSGNTIYF
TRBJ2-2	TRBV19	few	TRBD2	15	TGTGCCAGTATCGAGGATAGCGGGAGTGGCGGGGAGCTGTTTTTT	CASIEDSGSGGELFF
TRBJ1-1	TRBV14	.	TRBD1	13	TGTGCCAGCAGCTACGGACAGGTCGGAGGAGCTTTCTTT	CASSYGQVGGAFF
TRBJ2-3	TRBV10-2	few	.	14	TGCGCCAGCAGAGTGGGACCAAACACAGATACGCAGTATTTT	CASRVGPNTDTQYF
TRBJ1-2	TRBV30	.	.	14	TGTGCCTGGACCCGCCTTCGGGGGGCCGGGGGCTACACCTTC	CAWTRLRGAGGYTF
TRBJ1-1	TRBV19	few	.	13	TGTGCCAGTAGTGCCGTCGGTTTTTCCGAAGCTTTCTTT	CASSAVGFSEAFF
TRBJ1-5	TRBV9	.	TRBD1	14	TGTGCCAGCAGTGAAAGGACAGGGAATCAGCCCCAGCATTTT	CASSERTGNQPQHF
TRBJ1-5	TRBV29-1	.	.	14	TGCAGCGTGACCGGGACCGGTCCCAATCAGCCCCAGCATTTT	CSVTGTGPNQPQHF
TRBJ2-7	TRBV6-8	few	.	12	TGTGCCAGCAGTTACTCGAAGCACGAGCAGTACTTC	CASSYSKHEQYF
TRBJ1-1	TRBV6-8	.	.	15	TGTGCCAGCAGCCCCCCGCAGGGTTTAAGGGCTGAAGCTTTCTTT	CASSPPQGLRAEAFF
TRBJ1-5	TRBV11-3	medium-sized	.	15	TGTGCCAGCAGCTCGGATGGGGGCGGGAGTCAGCCCCAGCATTTT	CASSSDGGGSQPQHF
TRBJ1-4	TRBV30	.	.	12	TGTGCCCGGGGCGCAACTAATGAAAAACTGTTTTTT	CARGATNEKLFF
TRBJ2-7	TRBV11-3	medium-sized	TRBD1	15	TGTGCCAGCAGCTTAGGGGACAGGGGGCGCCACGAGCAGTACTTC	CASSLGDRGRHEQYF
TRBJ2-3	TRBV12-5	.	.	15	TGTGCCAGCAAGAAGGGATATGGTAACACAGATACGCAGTATTTT	CASKKGYGNTDTQYF
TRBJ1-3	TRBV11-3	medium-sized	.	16	TGTGCCAGCAGCCTGGACATAAGAAGCTCTGGAAACACCATATATTTT	CASSLDIRSSGNTIYF
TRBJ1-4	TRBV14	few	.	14	TGTGCCAGCAGCCCGCGGTGGGGTGGTGAAAAACTGTTTTTT	CASSPRWGGEKLFF
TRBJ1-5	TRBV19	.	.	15	TGTGCCAGTAGTATCGGGGTGTTCGGGAGTCAGCCCCAGCATTTT	CASSIGVFGSQPQHF
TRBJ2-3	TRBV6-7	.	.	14	TGTGCCAGCAGTGAGGAACGGAACACAGATACGCAGTATTTT	CASSEERNTDTQYF
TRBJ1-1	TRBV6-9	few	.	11	TGTGCCAGCACTCCCGGTACTGAAGCTTTCTTT	CASTPGTEAFF
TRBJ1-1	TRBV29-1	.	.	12	TGCAGCGTTGGCCGGGTTAGCGCTGAAGCTTTCTTT	CSVGRVSAEAFF
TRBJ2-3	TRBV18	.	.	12	TGTGCCAGCTCACCAGACGGAGATACGCAGTATTTT	CASSPDGDTQYF
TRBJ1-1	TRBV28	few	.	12	TGTGCCAGCCTTGAAAGGAACACTGAAGCTTTCTTT	CASLERNTEAFF
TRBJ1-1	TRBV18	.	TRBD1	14	TGTGCCAGCTCACTTAATGGAGGACAGGGTGAAGCTTTCTTT	CASSLNGGQGEAFF
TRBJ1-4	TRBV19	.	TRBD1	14	TGTGCCAGTAGTCTAGGGGGCATGGGTGAAAAACTGTTTTTT	CASSLGGMGEKLFF
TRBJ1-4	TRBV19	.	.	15	TGTGCCAGCCGAGACCCGGGACTGAGCAATGAAAAACTGTTTTTT	CASRDPGLSNEKLFF
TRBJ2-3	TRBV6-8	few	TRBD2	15	TGTGCCAGCAACCCAGCGGGGACTAGCACAGATACGCAGTATTTT	CASNPAGTSTDTQYF
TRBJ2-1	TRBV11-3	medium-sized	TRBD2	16	TGTGCCAGCAGCCAACAAGCCGGGACTAGCGGGGGGGAGCAGTTCTTC	CASSQQAGTSGGEQFF
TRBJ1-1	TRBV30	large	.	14	TGTGCCTGGAGTCTGACGACGGGGAACACTGAAGCTTTCTTT	CAWSLTTGNTEAFF
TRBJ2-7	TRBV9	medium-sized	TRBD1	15	TGTGCCAGCAGCCGGGACAGAATCTTCTCCTACGAGCAGTACTTC	CASSRDRIFSYEQYF
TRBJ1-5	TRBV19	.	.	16	TGTGCCAGTAGTACACTTGGGTGGCCTAGCAATCAGCCCCAGCATTTT	CASSTLGWPSNQPQHF
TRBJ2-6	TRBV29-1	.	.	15	TGCAGCGTTGGGGGGGTTCTGCCTGGGGCCAACGTCCTGACTTTC	CSVGGVLPGANVLTF
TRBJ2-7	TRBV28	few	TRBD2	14	TGTGCCAGCACCCCGGCCCACGGGGGGTACGAGCAGTACTTC	CASTPAHGGYEQYF
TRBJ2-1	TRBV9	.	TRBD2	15	TGTGCCAGCACCCTAAGCGGGAGCCCCTACAATGAGCAGTTCTTC	CASTLSGSPYNEQFF
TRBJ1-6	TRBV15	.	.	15	TGTGCCACCAGCAGAGGGACATCGCTGCCCTCTGCCCTCCACTTT	CATSRGTSLPSALHF
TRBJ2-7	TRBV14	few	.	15	TGTGCCAGCAGCCAAGAGGGTAGCGGTTACTACGAGCAGTACTTC	CASSQEGSGYYEQYF
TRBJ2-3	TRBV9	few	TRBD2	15	TGTGCCAGCAGCGTAGCCGCGGGGGTTAAAGATACGCAGTATTTT	CASSVAAGVKDTQYF
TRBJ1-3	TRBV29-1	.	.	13	TGCAGCGTTGAAGCAGGGTCTCGAAACACCATATATTTT	CSVEAGSRNTIYF
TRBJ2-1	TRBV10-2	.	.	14	TGCGCCAGCAGTGATCCAGCGACCTACAATGAGCAGTTCTTC	CASSDPATYNEQFF
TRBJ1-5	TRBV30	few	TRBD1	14	TGTGCCTGGAGTGCAGGGGGACCCAATCAGCCCCAGCATTTT	CAWSAGGPNQPQHF
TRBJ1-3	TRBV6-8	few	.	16	TGTGCCAGCAGTTACGACGGTTCTTCCTCTGGAAACACCATATATTTT	CASSYDGSSSGNTIYF